The subject of this entry is one T cell receptor (beta chain). Its cognate antigen is unknown. These data originate in a study of T cell responses to AZD1222 COVID-19 vaccine. General study results and limits: Clonal diversity may have been underestimated, and the donors were mostly white British, with more females than males. Recipients of two AZD1222 doses showed rising Spike-specific TCR breadth and depth.

The CDR3 has 16 amino acids. Whether given at about 4 or about 12 weeks, second doses were pooled. Produced via immunoSEQ multiplex PCR; TCRdb's table is partial and in-frame only. This table has over 95,000 clones, 90% to 95% appearing once. The clonotype was recovered from an adult who received the AZD1222 COVID-19 vaccine. The rearrangement joins TRBV21-1 to TRBJ2-1; TRBD2, as called in the table, went unchecked against the DNA. TRBV21-1 is a pseudogene segment. Sequencing was performed on peripheral blood, taken 28 days after the second AZD1222 dose. The CDR3 nucleotides are TGTGCCAGCAGCAAAAAGAAACTAGCGGGCCACAATGAGCAGTTCTTC. It yields the protein CASSKKKLAGHNEQFF.